The clone carrying this T cell receptor beta chain was observed many times. Assay used: immunoSEQ multiplex PCR; TCRdb lists only in-frame clones, some missing. The sample shows under 1,100,000 clones, approximately 78% of them seen only once. This record belongs to a study of shared clonotypes between healthy human individuals. The CDR3 is 14 residues long. The ends were cut back, 4 bases at V and 2 bases at J, with 10 bases in the middle. The germline gives CDR1 SGHRS, CDR2 YFSETQ. This TCR derives from a man in his late teens or twenties in good health. Some clones in this sample may be carry-over from other donors' samples. The chain uses TRBV5-1 and TRBJ1-3, with a tentative D call TRBD1 (5 bases). Sequencing used memory CD4+ T cells from PBMCs. The subset was: CD45RA-negative fraction. The CDR3: CASSGGSPGNTIYF. The CDR3, as DNA: TGCGCCAGCAGCGGGGGATCTCCTGGAAACACCATATATTTT.